Listed below are T cell receptor beta chains from one sample, sequenced in a study of T cell responses to AZD1222 COVID-19 vaccine. Assay used: immunoSEQ multiplex PCR; TCRdb lists only in-frame clones, some missing. The sample has 120,000 to 150,000 clones, approximately 85% seen once; the top ten hold 3.5% to 5%. Sequences were derived from peripheral blood, sampled on day 0 of MenACWY control vaccination. Every receptor here comes from an adult in good health. Both conserved end residues are part of each CDR3. D genes are given only for firm matches. Clone size, where shown, is once, few, many, or a class for clones that have expanded.

v_call: TRBV19
d_call: .
clone_size: .
j_call: TRBJ1-1
cdr3_aa: CASSIRENTEAFF
cdr3_nt: TGTGCCAGTAGTATCCGCGAGAACACTGAAGCTTTCTTT

v_call: TRBV10-3
d_call: .
clone_size: .
j_call: TRBJ1-2
cdr3_aa: CAISLKGDYGYTF
cdr3_nt: TGTGCCATCAGTCTTAAGGGTGACTATGGCTACACCTTC

v_call: TRBV15
d_call: .
clone_size: few
j_call: TRBJ1-2
cdr3_aa: CATSRDGYGYTF
cdr3_nt: TGTGCCACCAGCAGAGACGGATATGGCTACACCTTC

v_call: TRBV15
d_call: TRBD1
clone_size: .
j_call: TRBJ2-6
cdr3_aa: CATSRDGQGTGANVLTF
cdr3_nt: TGTGCCACCAGCAGAGATGGACAGGGGACAGGGGCCAACGTCCTGACTTTC

v_call: TRBV19
d_call: TRBD1
clone_size: .
j_call: TRBJ1-6
cdr3_aa: CASSDRDRDWNSPLHF
cdr3_nt: TGTGCCAGTAGTGACCGGGACAGGGATTGGAATTCACCCCTCCACTTT

v_call: TRBV6-1
d_call: TRBD2
clone_size: .
j_call: TRBJ2-3
cdr3_aa: CASSVRTSGRTDTQYF
cdr3_nt: TGTGCCAGCAGTGTCCGGACTAGCGGGCGCACAGATACGCAGTATTTT

v_call: TRBV6-5
d_call: .
clone_size: .
j_call: TRBJ2-6
cdr3_aa: CASSYASNAGANVLTF
cdr3_nt: TGTGCCAGCAGTTACGCGTCCAATGCTGGGGCCAACGTCCTGACTTTC

v_call: TRBV18
d_call: .
clone_size: .
j_call: TRBJ1-1
cdr3_aa: CASSLRNGEEAFF
cdr3_nt: TGTGCCAGCTCTCTTAGGAACGGCGAGGAAGCTTTCTTT

v_call: TRBV9
d_call: TRBD1
clone_size: .
j_call: TRBJ1-1
cdr3_aa: CASSVGVAGGITEAFF
cdr3_nt: TGTGCCAGCAGCGTAGGGGTGGCAGGGGGCATCACTGAAGCTTTCTTT

v_call: TRBV10-3
d_call: .
clone_size: .
j_call: TRBJ1-3
cdr3_aa: CAIRPSTGTSGNTIYF
cdr3_nt: TGTGCCATCAGGCCTTCGACAGGAACCTCCGGAAACACCATATATTTT

v_call: TRBV12-3/TRBV12-4
d_call: .
clone_size: .
j_call: TRBJ2-7
cdr3_aa: CASSLQAQGEQYF
cdr3_nt: TGTGCCAGCAGTTTACAAGCCCAGGGCGAGCAGTACTTC

v_call: TRBV6-5
d_call: .
clone_size: .
j_call: TRBJ2-3
cdr3_aa: CASSYGGRTDTQYF
cdr3_nt: TGTGCCAGCAGTTACGGCGGCCGCACAGATACGCAGTATTTT

v_call: TRBV6-4
d_call: .
clone_size: few
j_call: TRBJ1-2
cdr3_aa: CASSVQGTRESYGYTF
cdr3_nt: TGTGCCAGCAGTGTACAGGGTACCCGGGAGAGTTATGGCTACACCTTC

v_call: TRBV6-1
d_call: .
clone_size: .
j_call: TRBJ2-2
cdr3_aa: CASSERGYTGELFF
cdr3_nt: TGTGCCAGCAGTGAAAGAGGGTACACCGGGGAGCTGTTTTTT

v_call: TRBV7-9
d_call: .
clone_size: .
j_call: TRBJ2-3
cdr3_aa: CASSLGRTDTDTQYF
cdr3_nt: TGTGCCAGCAGCTTAGGGAGGACAGACACAGATACGCAGTATTTT

v_call: TRBV7-6
d_call: TRBD1
clone_size: .
j_call: TRBJ1-6
cdr3_aa: CASSRTGTVNSPLHF
cdr3_nt: TGTGCCAGCAGCCGCACCGGGACAGTAAATTCACCCCTCCACTTT

v_call: TRBV3-1/TRBV3-2
d_call: .
clone_size: .
j_call: TRBJ2-3
cdr3_aa: CASSQDFGVETDTQYF
cdr3_nt: TGTGCCAGCAGCCAAGATTTTGGCGTCGAAACAGATACGCAGTATTTT

v_call: TRBV2
d_call: TRBD1
clone_size: .
j_call: TRBJ1-2
cdr3_aa: CASSEQTDRANYGYTF
cdr3_nt: TGTGCCAGCAGTGAACAAACAGACAGGGCTAACTATGGCTACACCTTC

v_call: TRBV7-3
d_call: .
clone_size: .
j_call: TRBJ2-1
cdr3_aa: CASSLGPQGDEQFF
cdr3_nt: TGTGCCAGCAGCTTGGGACCCCAGGGCGATGAGCAGTTCTTC

v_call: TRBV3-1/TRBV3-2
d_call: .
clone_size: once
j_call: TRBJ1-2
cdr3_aa: CASSQKGEISTYGYTF
cdr3_nt: TGTGCCAGCAGCCAAAAAGGTGAGATTTCCACCTATGGCTACACCTTC

v_call: TRBV5-5
d_call: .
clone_size: .
j_call: TRBJ1-5
cdr3_aa: CASSLDRKDQPQHF
cdr3_nt: TGTGCCAGCAGCTTGGACAGGAAGGATCAGCCCCAGCATTTT

v_call: TRBV2
d_call: .
clone_size: .
j_call: TRBJ2-3
cdr3_aa: CASSGYTDTQYF
cdr3_nt: TGTGCCAGCAGTGGGTATACAGATACGCAGTATTTT

v_call: TRBV27
d_call: .
clone_size: .
j_call: TRBJ1-1
cdr3_aa: CASSLSRYGEQTEAFF
cdr3_nt: TGTGCCAGCAGTTTATCGAGGTACGGGGAACAGACTGAAGCTTTCTTT

v_call: TRBV28
d_call: .
clone_size: .
j_call: TRBJ2-5
cdr3_aa: CASRGRGETQYF
cdr3_nt: TGTGCCAGCAGGGGGCGGGGAGAGACCCAGTACTTC

v_call: TRBV5-1
d_call: .
clone_size: .
j_call: TRBJ1-6
cdr3_aa: CASSFRGDSPLHF
cdr3_nt: TGCGCCAGCAGCTTCCGGGGGGATTCACCCCTCCACTTT

v_call: TRBV7-9
d_call: .
clone_size: few
j_call: TRBJ2-7
cdr3_aa: CASSLEGPAGTSSYEQYF
cdr3_nt: TGTGCCAGCAGCTTAGAGGGCCCGGCAGGGACGAGCTCCTACGAGCAGTACTTC

v_call: TRBV29-1
d_call: TRBD1
clone_size: .
j_call: TRBJ2-3
cdr3_aa: CSVGGTGTDTQYF
cdr3_nt: TGCAGCGTTGGAGGGACAGGGACAGATACGCAGTATTTT

v_call: TRBV5-1
d_call: .
clone_size: once
j_call: TRBJ2-5
cdr3_aa: CASSRADRQETQYF
cdr3_nt: TGCGCCAGCAGCCGGGCGGACCGACAAGAGACCCAGTACTTC

v_call: TRBV11-2
d_call: .
clone_size: .
j_call: TRBJ2-7
cdr3_aa: CASSLDLGRQTYEQYF
cdr3_nt: TGTGCCAGCAGCTTAGATCTAGGACGGCAGACCTACGAGCAGTACTTC

v_call: TRBV18
d_call: TRBD1
clone_size: .
j_call: TRBJ2-7
cdr3_aa: CASSPGTGSSYEQYF
cdr3_nt: TGTGCCAGCTCACCGGGGACAGGGAGCTCCTACGAGCAGTACTTC

v_call: TRBV6-2/TRBV6-3
d_call: .
clone_size: few
j_call: TRBJ1-1
cdr3_aa: CASSYSRNTEAFF
cdr3_nt: TGTGCCAGCAGTTACTCCAGGAACACTGAAGCTTTCTTT

v_call: TRBV27
d_call: TRBD2
clone_size: .
j_call: TRBJ2-3
cdr3_aa: CASRWGGGADTQYF
cdr3_nt: TGTGCCAGCAGATGGGGCGGGGGGGCAGATACGCAGTATTTT

v_call: TRBV19
d_call: .
clone_size: .
j_call: TRBJ1-2
cdr3_aa: CASSIGLGYGYTF
cdr3_nt: TGTGCCAGTAGCATAGGGCTGGGCTATGGCTACACCTTC

v_call: TRBV2
d_call: .
clone_size: .
j_call: TRBJ2-1
cdr3_aa: CASRALARNEQFF
cdr3_nt: TGTGCCAGCAGGGCTCTAGCGAGGAATGAGCAGTTCTTC

v_call: TRBV15
d_call: .
clone_size: .
j_call: TRBJ1-5
cdr3_aa: CATSRDGGRNQPQHF
cdr3_nt: TGTGCCACCAGCAGAGACGGGGGTCGCAATCAGCCCCAGCATTTT

v_call: TRBV18
d_call: .
clone_size: .
j_call: TRBJ2-5
cdr3_aa: CASSYKQGLQETQYF
cdr3_nt: TGTGCCAGCTCTTACAAACAGGGTTTACAAGAGACCCAGTACTTC

v_call: TRBV11-3
d_call: .
clone_size: .
j_call: TRBJ1-3
cdr3_aa: CASSIDGNTIYF
cdr3_nt: TGTGCCAGCAGCATAGACGGAAACACCATATATTTT

v_call: TRBV14
d_call: .
clone_size: .
j_call: TRBJ2-7
cdr3_aa: CASSQDPTAPPFW
cdr3_nt: TGTGCCAGCAGCCAAGATCCAACAGCCCCTCCGTTTTGG

v_call: TRBV10-3
d_call: .
clone_size: .
j_call: TRBJ2-5
cdr3_aa: CAISVSAGPQETQYF
cdr3_nt: TGTGCCATCAGTGTTTCGGCAGGCCCACAAGAGACCCAGTACTTC

v_call: TRBV3-1/TRBV3-2
d_call: .
clone_size: few
j_call: TRBJ1-3
cdr3_aa: CASSRNRRTAGNTIYF
cdr3_nt: TGTGCCAGCAGCCGAAATAGAAGGACAGCTGGAAACACCATATATTTT

v_call: TRBV4-1
d_call: TRBD1
clone_size: .
j_call: TRBJ1-1
cdr3_aa: CASSQGFGAGGTEAFF
cdr3_nt: TGCGCCAGCAGCCAAGGTTTCGGGGCAGGGGGCACTGAAGCTTTCTTT

v_call: TRBV2
d_call: .
clone_size: .
j_call: TRBJ1-1
cdr3_aa: CAGVRTVNTEAFF
cdr3_nt: TGTGCCGGAGTCCGGACTGTGAACACTGAAGCTTTCTTT

v_call: TRBV4-1
d_call: .
clone_size: .
j_call: TRBJ1-4
cdr3_aa: CASSQDGPLKLFF
cdr3_nt: TGCGCCAGCAGCCAAGATGGCCCGCTAAAACTGTTTTTT

v_call: TRBV6-2/TRBV6-3
d_call: TRBD2
clone_size: .
j_call: TRBJ2-7
cdr3_aa: CASSYQRGAYEQYF
cdr3_nt: TGTGCCAGCAGTTACCAGCGGGGGGCCTACGAGCAGTACTTC